This TCR beta chain stems from a study of blood T cell repertoires in COVID-19. Study overall: Acute and convalescent COVID-19 samples came from the United States, Italy and Spain. From T cells, B-cell-depleted T cells, or PBMCs came the material, which was cDNA or gDNA.

The CDR3 consists of 18 residues. The V and J ends lost 0 bases and 6 bases respectively, with 20 bases between them. CDR1 MGHRA and CDR2 YSYEKL come from the germline V gene. Data came from immunoSEQ multiplex PCR; TCRdb stores just in-frame clones and leaves some out. In the table there are approximately 270,000 clones, approximately 90% of which are singletons. The source material was PBMCs or T cells enriched from blood (not recorded which). This TCR was recovered from a man aged 40-49 years who had recovered from COVID-19. This rearrangement joins TRBV4-1 to TRBJ2-2, with a tentative D call TRBD2 (5 bases). DNA for the CDR3: TGCGCCAGCAGCCAAGAAGATGGTCGGTATCGGGAACCCGGGGAGCTGTTTTTT. It codes for CASSQEDGRYREPGELFF.